This T cell receptor beta chain was found in a study of cytomegalovirus exposure and HLA in healthy donors. Primers for the PCR totalled 60 Vbeta and 13 Jbeta. The data were produced by immunoSEQ multiplex PCR, yet TCRdb's version contains in-frame clones alone and is incomplete. The data show roughly 150,000 clones, roughly 81% seen once. Worth noting for this clone: Its antigen remains unknown.

Germline lookup yields CDR1 SQVTM and CDR2 ANQGSEA. The length of the CDR3 is 14 residues. With 5 bases clipped from V and 2 bases from J, the junction kept 4 bases outside the gene matches. The study, taken as a whole, reports: The authors later found TCR association rates varying by HLA locus, with DRB1 most and HLA-C fewest. Prior analysis indicated that the majority of TCR beta V segments exhibited productivity approximately 87% or approximately 30% of the time.

The chain recombines TRBV29-1 with TRBJ2-1; 9 bases align to TRBD1. Sample: PBMCs. The TCR originated in a man aged 30 to 45 in good health and CMV-seropositive. CDR3 in amino acids: CSVSRDRAYNEQFF. The CDR3 DNA reads as TGCAGCGTTTCCCGGGACAGGGCCTACAATGAGCAGTTCTTC.